These 2 T cell receptor beta chains were all obtained from the same sample, sequenced in a study of cytomegalovirus exposure and HLA in healthy donors. Amplification used 60 Vbeta primers and 13 Jbeta primers. The repertoire was sequenced with immunoSEQ multiplex PCR; TCRdb's copy has only in-frame clones and lacks some. The sample includes approximately 210,000 clones, roughly 82% of them seen just once. The specimen was PBMCs. The receptors derive from a middle-aged man in good health and CMV-seropositive.

The chain joins TRBV6-4 to TRBJ2-1; D not resolved. Between the trimmed V and J ends, which lost 0 bases and 6 bases, there was a span of 6 bases. The CDR3 contains 13 residues. CDR1 is MRHNA, CDR2 SNTAGT, per germline. The CDR3 loop reads CASSDSSTNEQFF. The DNA for the CDR3 is TGTGCCAGCAGTGACTCTTCTACCAATGAGCAGTTCTTC.

The rearrangement uses TRBV7-2 and TRBJ2-3; 9 bases match TRBD2. The CDR3 has 15 residues. V shed 5 bases and J 0 bases; nucleotides not matched to a gene: 3. The germline V gene encodes CDR1 SGHTA and CDR2 FQGNSA. The CDR3 loop reads CASSTLAGSTDTQYF. CDR3 coding DNA: TGTGCCAGCAGCACTCTAGCGGGGAGCACAGATACGCAGTATTTT.